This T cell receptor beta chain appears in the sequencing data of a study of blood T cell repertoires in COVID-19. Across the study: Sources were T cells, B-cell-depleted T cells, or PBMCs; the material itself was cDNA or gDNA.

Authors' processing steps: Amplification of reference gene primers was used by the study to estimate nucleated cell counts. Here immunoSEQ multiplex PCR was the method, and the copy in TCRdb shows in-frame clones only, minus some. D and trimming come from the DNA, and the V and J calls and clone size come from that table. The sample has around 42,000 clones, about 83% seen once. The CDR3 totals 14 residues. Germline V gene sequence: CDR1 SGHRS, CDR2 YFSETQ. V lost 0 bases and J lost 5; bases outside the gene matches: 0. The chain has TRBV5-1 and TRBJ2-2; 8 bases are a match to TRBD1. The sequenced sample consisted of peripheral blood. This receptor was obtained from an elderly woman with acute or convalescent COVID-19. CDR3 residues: CASSLGQGTGELFF. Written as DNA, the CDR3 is TGCGCCAGCAGCTTGGGACAGGGGACCGGGGAGCTGTTTTTT.